The 10 T cell receptor beta chains given below trace back to one sample, sequenced in a study of OX40 agonist ivuxolimab in advanced cancers. Profiling relied on immunoSEQ multiplex PCR, and the TCRdb table lists in-frame clones only, not all of them. Here the sample spans 80,000 to 100,000 clones, 70% to 90% being singletons. Sequenced material: CD4+ or CD8+ T cells sorted from blood, taken in a trial of the OX40 agonist ivuxolimab. The receptor source for this set is an adult with an advanced solid tumor such as melanoma, head and neck, liver or kidney cancer.

V is TRBV27 and J is TRBJ1-6; D unclear. Trimming shortened V by 2 bases and J by 11 bases, and 13 bases separated the two germline ends. CDR1 is MNHEY and CDR2 is SMNVEV in the germline V gene (reference sequence). This CDR3 has 14 amino acids. The CDR3 sequence: CASSLKASWAPLHF. The CDR3 nucleotides read TGTGCCAGCAGTTTAAAGGCCAGCTGGGCACCCCTCCACTTT.

Comments on this clone: Sequence at one end of the junction differs from germline and may be a read error. The chain has TRBV19 and TRBJ2-6; the D is unclear. This CDR3 has 13 residues. Germline V gene data show CDR1 as LNHDA and CDR2 as SQIVND (reference sequence). The DNA for the CDR3 is TGTGCCACTAGTGGAATTGGGGCCAACGTCCTGACTTTC. Translating gives CATSGIGANVLTF.

The chain has TRBV9 and TRBJ2-5; TRBD2 agrees at 15 bases. This CDR3 is 17 amino acids long. J lost 3 bases, V lost 3 bases, and 6 bases had no gene match. Germline CDR1 is SGDLS and CDR2 is YYNGEE. DNA of the CDR3: TGTGCCAGCAGCGACGGGACTAGCGGGGGGAGGGAAGAGACCCAGTACTTC. Its translation is CASSDGTSGGREETQYF.

V and J are TRBV2 and TRBJ2-7; 7 nucleotides match TRBD2. The J segment lost 2 bases and the V segment lost 8 bases, leaving 9 bases of the junction unmatched. The germline V gene has CDR1 SNHLY and CDR2 FYNNEI. This CDR3 spans 14 amino acids. The CDR3 loop is CASGGVSGAYEQYF. CDR3 coding DNA: TGTGCCAGCGGGGGGGTGAGCGGCGCCTACGAGCAGTACTTC. The complete variable domain, with remaining parts taken from reference TRBV2 and TRBJ2-7, reads EPEVTQTPSHQVTQMGQEVILRCVPISNHLYFYWYRQILGQKVEFLVSFYNNEISEKSEIFDDQFSVERPDGSNFTLKIRSTKLEDSAMYFCASGGVSGAYEQYFGPGTRLTVT.

This chain joins TRBV9 and TRBJ2-7, with TRBD1 identical over 8 bases. Germline CDR1 is SGDLS and CDR2 is YYNGEE. The trim removed 3 bases at V and 5 bases at J, leaving 4 bases unmatched. The CDR3 contains 13 residues. The CDR3 reads CASSGQGSHEQYF. The CDR3 DNA reads as TGTGCCAGCAGCGGACAGGGGAGCCACGAGCAGTACTTC.

This clone appeared a single time. The chain joins TRBV5-4 to TRBJ2-7, with D maybe TRBD1 (6 bases). This CDR3 is built from 15 residues. Deletions cut 4 bases from V and 0 bases from J, with 14 bases between. From germline, CDR1 is SGHNT and CDR2 YYREEE (reference sequence). The CDR3 DNA is TGTGCCAGCAGCGTAGACAGGCAAAGCTCCTACGAGCAGTACTTC. It codes for CASSVDRQSSYEQYF.

The rearrangement links TRBV7-8 to TRBJ2-7; the D gene is possibly TRBD1 (6 bases). The germline CDR1 and CDR2 sequences are SGHVS and FQNEAQ. The CDR3 contains 13 residues. Trimming cost V 5 bases and J 7 bases, with 15 bases left between them. The CDR3 DNA reads as TGTGCCAGCAGCCTCGATGGGGACAATGAGCAGTACTTC. It translates to CASSLDGDNEQYF.

The rearrangement joins TRBV7-9 to TRBJ1-4, with D possibly matching TRBD1 (5 bases). V shed 2 bases and J shed 3 bases, with 10 bases lying between them. This CDR3 is 15 amino acids long. The germline CDR1 and CDR2 sequences are SEHNR and FQNEAQ (reference sequence). In DNA form, the CDR3 reads TGTGCCAGCAGCTTAATGACAGCTGCTAATGAAAAACTGTTTTTT. This codes for CASSLMTAANEKLFF.

The CDR3 bases are TGTGCCAGCAGGGTTGGACATCACTCCTACGAGCAGTACTTC. This encodes CASRVGHHSYEQYF. V is TRBV28 and J is TRBJ2-7; D is perhaps TRBD1 (5 bases). The length of the CDR3 is 14 residues. Germline-derived CDR1 and CDR2 are MDHEN and SYDVKM. Trimming left V 6 bases short and J 0 bases short, with 12 bases between. Complete variable domain (other parts from reference TRBV28 and TRBJ2-7): DVKVTQSSRYLVKRTGEKVFLECVQDMDHENMFWYRQDPGLGLRLIYFSYDVKMKEKGDIPEGYSVSREKKERFSLILESASTNQTSMYLCASRVGHHSYEQYFGPGTRLTVT.

J is TRBJ2-7 and V is TRBV10-1; 7 bases map to TRBD2. The junction had 1 base not matched to a gene; V was cut back by 2 bases and J by 3 bases. The CDR3 is made up of 13 amino acids. Per the germline V gene, CDR1 is WNHNN and CDR2 is SYGVQD (reference sequence). CDR3 amino acids: CASSETSDYEQYF. The CDR3 region has the DNA TGCGCCAGCAGTGAGACTAGCGACTACGAGCAGTACTTC.